Below are 3 T cell receptor beta chains sequenced from a single sample in a study of regulatory dendritic cells for organ transplantation. CFSE-labeled sorted T cells met regulatory or mature dendritic cells for over 4 days. Their antigens are not known. Clones were sequenced by immunoSEQ multiplex PCR, and TCRdb holds only the in-frame ones, with some missing. The table lists approximately 22,000 clones, approximately 85% of them singletons. Sequenced sample: naive CD4+ T cells from blood cultured with regulatory dendritic cells. The sample's subset: CD45RA+ naive T cells. The receptors originated from a human donor in good health.

The rearrangement uses TRBV27 and TRBJ2-3, with D unresolved. V lost 1 base and J 6 bases, leaving 5 bases between the germline ends. Germline V gives CDR1 MNHEY, CDR2 SMNVEV (reference sequence). This CDR3 has 12 amino acids. DNA for the CDR3: TGTGCCAGCAGTTTATACGGGGATACGCAGTATTTT. This codes for CASSLYGDTQYF.

The genes are TRBV7-9 and TRBJ1-1, with a tentative D call TRBD1 (6 bases). The CDR3 has 15 residues. The germline CDR1 and CDR2 sequences are SEHNR and FQNEAQ (reference sequence). Trimming removed 5 bases from V and 2 bases from J, with 15 bases in between. CDR3 DNA sequence: TGTGCCAGCAGCGGACCGACGGGGGGCAACACTGAAGCTTTCTTT. Encoded protein: CASSGPTGGNTEAFF.

The chain is built from TRBV6-5 and TRBJ1-1; TRBD1 is a possible D gene (6 bases). Germline V gene data show CDR1 as MNHEY and CDR2 as SVGAGI. V was pared by 6 bases and J by 7 bases, with 9 bases between. This CDR3 spans 11 amino acids. The CDR3 coding sequence is TGTGCCAGCAGAGGGGGGAGTGAAGCTTTCTTT. It is translated as CASRGGSEAFF.